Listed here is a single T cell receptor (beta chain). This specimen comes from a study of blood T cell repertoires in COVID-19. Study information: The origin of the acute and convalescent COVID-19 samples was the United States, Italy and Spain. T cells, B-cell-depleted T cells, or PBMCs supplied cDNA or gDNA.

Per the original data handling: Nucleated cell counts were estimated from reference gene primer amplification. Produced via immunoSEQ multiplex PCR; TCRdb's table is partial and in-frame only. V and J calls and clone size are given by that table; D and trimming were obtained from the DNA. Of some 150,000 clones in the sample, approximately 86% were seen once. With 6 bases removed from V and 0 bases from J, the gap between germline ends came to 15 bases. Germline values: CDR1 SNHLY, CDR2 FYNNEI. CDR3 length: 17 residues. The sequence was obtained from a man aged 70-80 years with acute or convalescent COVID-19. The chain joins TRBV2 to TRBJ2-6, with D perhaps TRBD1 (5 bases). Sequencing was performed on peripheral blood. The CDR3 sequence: CASRSAPDSSGANVLTF. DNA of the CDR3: TGTGCCAGCAGATCAGCCCCCGACAGCTCTGGGGCCAACGTCCTGACTTTC.